The T cell receptor (beta chain) described here comes from a study of T cells in Graves' hyperthyroidism and ophthalmopathy. Patients affected by ophthalmopathy presented a Clinical Activity Score of at least 3, a NOSPECS grade of at least 4, and disease duration below 3 months. Clinical symptoms, serum thyroxine and TRAb, thyroid ultrasound and orbital computed tomography together formed the diagnostic basis. This CDR3 is built from 15 residues. The germline V gene has CDR1 MDHEN and CDR2 SYDVKM. The V gene end was trimmed by 5 bases and the J gene end by 9 bases; junction bases not matched to a gene: 12. RNA transcripts served as the template for amplifying TCR beta CDR3 regions. First-round RT-PCR targeting the TCR CDR3 was performed with the HTBI primer set. One entry per CDR3 protein, called by TCRdb with MiXCR from the multiplex PCR reads. The profile shows fewer than 650,000 distinct CDR3 sequences, about 15% of them singletons.

The receptor was derived from a woman in her thirties or forties with Graves' ophthalmopathy. The genes are TRBV28 and TRBJ1-1; 10 bases fit TRBD1. The source material was blood. The DNA of the CDR3 is TGTGCCAGCAGTGGGGGGACAGGGGCTGTGTCCCAAGCTTTCTTT. Amino acids: CASSGGTGAVSQAFF.